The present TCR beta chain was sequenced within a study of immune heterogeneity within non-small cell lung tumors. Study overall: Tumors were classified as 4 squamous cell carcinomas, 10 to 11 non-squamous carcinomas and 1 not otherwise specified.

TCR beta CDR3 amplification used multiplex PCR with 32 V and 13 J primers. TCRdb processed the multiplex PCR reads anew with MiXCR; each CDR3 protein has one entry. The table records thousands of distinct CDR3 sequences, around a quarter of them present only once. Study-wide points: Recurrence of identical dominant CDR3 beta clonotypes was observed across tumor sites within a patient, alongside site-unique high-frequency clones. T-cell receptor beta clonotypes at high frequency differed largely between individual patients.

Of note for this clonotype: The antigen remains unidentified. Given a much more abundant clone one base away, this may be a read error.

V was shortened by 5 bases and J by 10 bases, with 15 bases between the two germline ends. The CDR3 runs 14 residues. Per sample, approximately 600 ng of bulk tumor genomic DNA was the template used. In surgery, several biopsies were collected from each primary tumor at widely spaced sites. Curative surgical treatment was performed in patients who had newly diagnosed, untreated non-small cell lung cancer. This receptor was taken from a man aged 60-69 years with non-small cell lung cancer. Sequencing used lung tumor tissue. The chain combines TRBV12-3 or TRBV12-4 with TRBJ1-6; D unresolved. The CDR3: CASSQQFKASPLHF. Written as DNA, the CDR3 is TGTGCCAGCAGTCAGCAATTTAAAGCCTCACCCCTCCACTTT.